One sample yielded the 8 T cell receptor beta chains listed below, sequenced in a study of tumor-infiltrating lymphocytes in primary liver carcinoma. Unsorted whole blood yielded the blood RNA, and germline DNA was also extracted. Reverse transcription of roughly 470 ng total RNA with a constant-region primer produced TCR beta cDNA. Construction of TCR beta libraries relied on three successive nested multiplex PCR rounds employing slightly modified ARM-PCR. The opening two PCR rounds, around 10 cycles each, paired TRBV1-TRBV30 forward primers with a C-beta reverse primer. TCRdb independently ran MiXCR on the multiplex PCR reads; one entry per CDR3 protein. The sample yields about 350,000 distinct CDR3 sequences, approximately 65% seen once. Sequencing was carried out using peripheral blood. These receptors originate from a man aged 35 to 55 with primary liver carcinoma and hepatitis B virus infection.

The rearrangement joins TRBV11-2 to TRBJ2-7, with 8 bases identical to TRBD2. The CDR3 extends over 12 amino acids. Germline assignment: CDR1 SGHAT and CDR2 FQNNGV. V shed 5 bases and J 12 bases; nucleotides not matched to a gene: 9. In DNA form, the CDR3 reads TGTGCCAGCAGCCCCGGGAGGGGCGAGTGGTACTTC. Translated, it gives CASSPGRGEWYF. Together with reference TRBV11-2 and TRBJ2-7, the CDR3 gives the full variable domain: EAGVAQSPRYKIIEKRQSVAFWCNPISGHATLYWYQQILGQGPKLLIQFQNNGVVDDSQLPKDRFSAERLKGVDSTLKIQPAKLEDSAVYLCASSPGRGEWYFGPGTRLTVT.

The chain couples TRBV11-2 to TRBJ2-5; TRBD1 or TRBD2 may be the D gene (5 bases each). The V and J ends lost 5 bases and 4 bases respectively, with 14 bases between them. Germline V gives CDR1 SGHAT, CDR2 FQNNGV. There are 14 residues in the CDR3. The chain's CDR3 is CASSAGQGVETQYF. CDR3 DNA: TGTGCCAGCAGCGCCGGGCAGGGAGTAGAGACCCAGTACTTC.

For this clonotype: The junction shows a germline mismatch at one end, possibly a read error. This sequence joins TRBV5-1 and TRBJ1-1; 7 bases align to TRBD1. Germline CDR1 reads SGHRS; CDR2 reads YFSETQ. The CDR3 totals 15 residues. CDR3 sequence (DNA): TGTGCCAGCAGTCGTTCACCAGGGACAGACACTGAAACTTTCTTT. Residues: CASSRSPGTDTETFF.

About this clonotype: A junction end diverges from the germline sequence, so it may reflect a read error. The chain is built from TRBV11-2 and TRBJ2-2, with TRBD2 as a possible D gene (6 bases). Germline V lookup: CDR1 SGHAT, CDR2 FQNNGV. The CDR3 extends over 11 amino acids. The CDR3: CARSLGGEMFF. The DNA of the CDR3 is TGTGCCAGGAGCTTAGGCGGGGAGATGTTTTTT.

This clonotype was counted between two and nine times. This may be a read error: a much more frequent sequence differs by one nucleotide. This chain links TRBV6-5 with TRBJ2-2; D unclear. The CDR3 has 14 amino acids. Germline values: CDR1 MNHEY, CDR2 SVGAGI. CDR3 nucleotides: TGTGTCAGCAGTTACCACGGGAACACCGGGGAGCTGTTTTTT. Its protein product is CVSSYHGNTGELFF.

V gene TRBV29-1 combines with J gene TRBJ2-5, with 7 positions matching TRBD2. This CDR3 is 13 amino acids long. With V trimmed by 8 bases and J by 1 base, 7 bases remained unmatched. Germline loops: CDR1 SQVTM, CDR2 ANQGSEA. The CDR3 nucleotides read TGCAGCTTCCAAGCGGGAACCCAAGAGACCCAGTACTTC. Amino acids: CSFQAGTQETQYF.

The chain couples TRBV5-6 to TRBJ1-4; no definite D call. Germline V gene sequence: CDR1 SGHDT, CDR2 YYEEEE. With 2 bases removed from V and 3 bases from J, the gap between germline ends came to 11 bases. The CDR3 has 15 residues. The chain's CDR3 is CASSLGFSANEKLFF. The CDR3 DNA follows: TGTGCCAGCAGCTTAGGTTTCTCTGCTAATGAAAAACTGTTTTTT.

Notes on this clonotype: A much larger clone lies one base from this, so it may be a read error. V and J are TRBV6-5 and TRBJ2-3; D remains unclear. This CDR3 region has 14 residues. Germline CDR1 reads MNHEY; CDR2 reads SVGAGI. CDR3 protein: CSSRPEDATDTQYF. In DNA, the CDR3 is TGTTCCAGCAGGCCTGAGGACGCTACAGATACGCAGTATTTT.